Listed below are T cell receptor beta chains from one sample, sequenced in a study of shared clonotypes between healthy human individuals. Profiled with immunoSEQ multiplex PCR; TCRdb holds only in-frame clones, not every one. Here the sample spans some 2.3 million clones, more than 85% being singletons. The sequenced material came from naive CD4+ T cells from PBMCs. Receptor source: a young man in good health. Some clones in this sample may be carry-over from other donors' samples. CDR3s include the opening cysteine and the closing phenylalanine or tryptophan. A D gene is named only where the DNA matches it firmly. Expanded clones get a size class; other rows say once, few or many, or leave the size out.

>TRBJ2-1|TRBV9|TRBD1|-
CASSVGQGAGHRQFF
TGTGCCAGCAGCGTTGGACAGGGGGCCGGACACCGGCAGTTCTTC
>TRBJ1-2|TRBV4-3|TRBD1|-
CASSQGQRTYGYTF
TGCGCCAGCAGCCAGGGACAGCGAACCTATGGCTACACCTTC
>TRBJ2-3|TRBV28|TRBD2|-
CASSPGGSGADTQYF
TGTGCCAGCAGCCCCGGCGGGAGCGGGGCAGATACGCAGTATTTT
>TRBJ1-1|TRBV29-1|-|once
CSAVGQANTEAFF
TGCAGCGCAGTGGGACAAGCTAACACTGAAGCTTTCTTT
>TRBJ2-5|TRBV29-1|TRBD1|-
CSVEVPGQGIETQYF
TGCAGCGTTGAAGTGCCGGGACAGGGAATAGAGACCCAGTACTTC
>TRBJ2-4|TRBV29-1|TRBD1|-
CSVRGRLAKNIQYF
TGCAGCGTAAGGGGGCGCTTAGCCAAAAACATTCAGTACTTC
>TRBJ2-1|TRBV4-2|TRBD2|-
CASSQDRSGRWGEQFF
TGTGCCAGCAGCCAAGATAGGAGCGGGAGATGGGGTGAGCAGTTCTTC
>TRBJ1-2|TRBV7-9|TRBD1|few
CASSLDRGSSGYTF
TGTGCCAGCAGCTTGGACAGGGGAAGCTCGGGCTACACCTTC
>TRBJ2-7|TRBV28|-|-
CASSKETLYSYEQYF
TGTGCCAGCAGCAAAGAGACTCTTTACTCCTACGAGCAGTACTTC
>TRBJ2-7|TRBV5-5|TRBD1|-
CASSSFRDRGSEQYF
TGTGCCAGCAGCTCTTTCCGGGACAGGGGGTCGGAGCAGTACTTC
>TRBJ2-7|TRBV6-1|-|once
CASGAVNTREQYF
TGTGCCTCCGGGGCAGTAAATACGAGGGAGCAGTACTTC
>TRBJ2-3|TRBV5-1|-|-
CASTPGSTDTQYF
TGCGCCAGCACCCCAGGTAGCACAGATACGCAGTATTTT
>TRBJ2-7|TRBV6-1|TRBD1|-
CASSGGDRVHF
TGTGCCAGCAGTGGGGGGGACAGGGTTCACTTC
>TRBJ1-1|TRBV19|-|-
CASSMARVNTEAFF
TGTGCCAGTAGTATGGCTCGGGTGAACACTGAAGCTTTCTTT
>TRBJ2-5|TRBV28|TRBD2|-
CASSHRTSGRAGETQYF
TGTGCCAGCAGCCATCGGACTAGCGGGAGGGCCGGGGAGACCCAGTACTTC
>TRBJ2-3|TRBV15|-|-
CATSRDSGTDTQYF
TGTGCCACCAGCAGAGATTCAGGCACAGATACGCAGTATTTT
>TRBJ2-5|TRBV4-2|TRBD2|-
CASSQDPRGSGSRRETQYF
TGTGCCAGCAGCCAAGATCCTAGGGGTAGCGGGAGTCGGCGAGAGACCCAGTACTTC
>TRBJ2-7|TRBV11-2|-|-
CASSLGSNEQYF
TGTGCCAGCAGCTTAGGCTCGAACGAGCAGTACTTC
>TRBJ2-2|TRBV5-1|-|-
CASSLGPTGELFF
TGCGCCAGCAGCTTGGGACCCACCGGGGAGCTGTTTTTT
>TRBJ2-7|TRBV19|-|-
CASSIYRAHYEQYF
TGTGCCAGTAGTATTTACCGGGCCCACTACGAGCAGTACTTC
>TRBJ2-7|TRBV5-1|-|-
CASSLARTDYEQYF
TGCGCCAGCAGCTTGGCCCGGACAGACTACGAGCAGTACTTC
>TRBJ1-1|TRBV6-1|-|once
CASRGVRGGWTEAFF
TGTGCCAGCAGGGGGGTGCGGGGAGGGTGGACTGAAGCTTTCTTT
>TRBJ2-7|TRBV6-1|-|-
CASRFGVLYEQYF
TGTGCCAGCAGATTCGGGGTCCTTTACGAGCAGTACTTC
>TRBJ1-5|TRBV10-1|-|-
CASIDWGPGSNQPQHF
TGCGCCAGCATTGATTGGGGGCCCGGGAGCAATCAGCCCCAGCATTTT
>TRBJ2-7|TRBV5-4|-|once
CASSWGRPNFYEQYF
TGTGCCAGCAGCTGGGGGCGCCCGAACTTTTACGAGCAGTACTTC
>TRBJ1-1|TRBV18|-|-
CASSPPGFSGNTEAFF
TGTGCCAGCTCACCACCGGGGTTTTCGGGGAACACTGAAGCTTTCTTT
>TRBJ2-5|TRBV4-1|TRBD2|-
CASSQVLAGVLKTQYF
TGCGCCAGCAGCCAAGTGCTAGCGGGAGTCCTTAAGACCCAGTACTTC
>TRBJ1-2|TRBV19|-|-
CASSMVGYGYTF
TGTGCCAGTAGTATGGTCGGCTATGGCTACACCTTC
>TRBJ1-1|TRBV7-9|TRBD1|-
CASRNDRVATEAFF
TGTGCCAGCAGAAATGACAGGGTGGCCACTGAAGCTTTCTTT
>TRBJ2-5|TRBV5-4|-|-
CASSLVDEGTQYF
TGTGCCAGCAGCTTGGTAGACGAGGGGACCCAGTACTTC
>TRBJ1-4|TRBV5-6|-|-
CASSPDGAVGKLFF
TGTGCCAGCAGCCCCGACGGGGCGGTAGGAAAACTGTTTTTT
>TRBJ2-7|TRBV29-1|TRBD2|-
CSVAWREYRLEQYF
TGCAGCGTTGCCTGGCGGGAGTACCGGCTCGAGCAGTACTTC
>TRBJ1-1|TRBV18|-|-
CASSPGSVPDSTQNTEAFF
TGTGCCAGCTCACCAGGGAGCGTGCCAGACAGCACCCAAAACACTGAAGCTTTCTTT
>TRBJ2-1|TRBV9|TRBD1|-
CASSRQGPRQYNEQFF
TGTGCCAGCAGTCGACAGGGGCCACGACAATACAATGAGCAGTTCTTC
>TRBJ2-5|TRBV5-4|TRBD1|once
CASSLGGGQARQETQYF
TGTGCCAGCAGCTTGGGGGGTGGACAGGCACGACAAGAGACCCAGTACTTC
>TRBJ2-7|TRBV27|TRBD1|-
CASSSRSGTGFYEQYF
TGTGCCAGCAGTTCGAGATCCGGGACAGGGTTCTACGAGCAGTACTTC
>TRBJ2-7|TRBV6-1|-|once
CASTIGYEQYF
TGTGCCAGCACCATAGGCTACGAGCAGTACTTC
>TRBJ2-1|TRBV9|-|-
CASSVGGLSFNEQFF
TGTGCCAGCAGCGTCGGGGGGCTATCCTTCAATGAGCAGTTCTTC
>TRBJ2-7|TRBV6-1|TRBD1|-
CATRTGAFSYEQYF
TGTGCCACCCGGACAGGGGCTTTCTCCTACGAGCAGTACTTC
>TRBJ1-1|TRBV28|-|-
CASSNMNTEAFF
TGTGCCAGCAGTAACATGAACACTGAAGCTTTCTTT
>TRBJ1-2|TRBV19|-|-
CASRMEGQTYGYTF
TGTGCCAGTAGAATGGAGGGCCAAACCTATGGCTACACCTTC
>TRBJ2-2|TRBV28|-|-
CASRAWSTGELFF
TGTGCCAGCAGGGCGTGGAGTACCGGGGAGCTGTTTTTT
>TRBJ2-5|TRBV5-8|-|-
CASSGRGRETQYF
TGTGCCAGCAGCGGTCGGGGGCGGGAGACCCAGTACTTC
>TRBJ2-3|TRBV23-1|-|-
CASSQDSTDTQYF
TGCGCCAGCAGTCAGGATAGCACAGATACGCAGTATTTT
>TRBJ1-2|TRBV5-4|TRBD1|-
CASSEGQGYGYTF
TGTGCCAGCAGCGAGGGACAGGGCTATGGCTACACCTTC
>TRBJ2-4|TRBV5-4|TRBD1|once
CASSLPGGTGNIQYF
TGTGCCAGCAGCTTGCCAGGGGGCACCGGAAACATTCAGTACTTC